This entry lists 11 T cell receptor beta chains sequenced from one sample in a study of blood T cell repertoires in COVID-19. Method: immunoSEQ multiplex PCR; TCRdb's copy keeps in-frame clones and lacks some. The sample includes 140,000 to 150,000 clones, roughly 90% of them seen just once. Sequenced material: PBMCs or T cells enriched from blood (not recorded which). These receptors were obtained from a middle-aged woman who had been exposed to COVID-19.

The CDR3 loop is CASSRFPEHLSLVNTEAFF. In nucleotides, the CDR3 is TGTGCCAGCAGCAGGTTTCCGGAGCACCTTTCCTTAGTGAACACTGAAGCTTTCTTT. J is TRBJ1-1 and V is TRBV21-1. TRBV21-1 is deemed a pseudogene. The CDR3 extends over 19 amino acids.

This chain joins TRBV4-1 and TRBJ2-5; weak D call: TRBD2 (6 bases). CDR3 length: 16 amino acids. V lost 2 bases to trimming and J lost 5 bases, with 18 bases between them. Germline V gene sequence: CDR1 MGHRA, CDR2 YSYEKL. The CDR3 nucleotides read TGCGCCAGCAGCCAAATCCCGGGAGTGGCTGGGGAGACCCAGTACTTC. Translating gives CASSQIPGVAGETQYF.

This clone has just one count. This chain joins TRBV2 and TRBJ1-2; possible D gene TRBD1, 5 bases. The CDR3 has 14 residues. Trimming left V 2 bases short and J 5 bases short, with 12 bases between. Germline V gives CDR1 SNHLY, CDR2 FYNNEI. This CDR3 is CASSETGPMYGYTF. In DNA form, the CDR3 reads TGTGCCAGCAGTGAAACAGGACCTATGTATGGCTACACCTTC.

The gene calls are TRBV4-3 and TRBJ1-1; 8 positions agree with TRBD1. The CDR3 spans 15 residues. Per germline, CDR1 LGHNA and CDR2 YSLEER. V lost 3 bases, J lost 0 bases, and 3 bases stayed unmatched. The CDR3 reads CASSQQDRVNTEAFF. DNA for the CDR3: TGCGCCAGCAGCCAGCAGGACAGGGTGAACACTGAAGCTTTCTTT.

The genes are TRBV5-1 and TRBJ1-1, with 10 bases identical to TRBD1. This CDR3 comprises 16 residues. Looked up from germline, CDR1 is SGHRS and CDR2 is YFSETQ. With V trimmed by 7 bases and J by 3 bases, 12 bases remained unmatched. The CDR3 DNA reads as TGCGCCAGCTCCATAGGGGTCGGGACAGGGGACACTGAAGCTTTCTTT. This translates into CASSIGVGTGDTEAFF.

The rearrangement joins TRBV7-9 to TRBJ1-3; D might be TRBD1 (6 bases). The CDR3 runs to 17 residues. Germline CDR1 and CDR2: SEHNR and FQNEAQ (reference sequence). V lost 0 bases, J lost 4 bases, and 16 bases lay in between. CDR3 protein: CASSLAFSGVGGNTIYF. CDR3 DNA: TGTGCCAGCAGCTTAGCATTCTCAGGGGTAGGCGGAAACACCATATATTTT.

Only one count was recorded for this clone. J is TRBJ2-3 and V is TRBV29-1; unclear D gene. This CDR3 has 15 amino acids. Trimming shortened V by 6 bases and J by 1 base, and 17 bases separated the two germline ends. Germline CDR1 is SQVTM and CDR2 is ANQGSEA. Here the CDR3 DNA reads TGCAGCGTAGAACTCGTGCAGGCGCGCACAGATACGCAGTATTTT. Amino acid sequence: CSVELVQARTDTQYF.

The chain uses TRBV7-9 and TRBJ2-5; 9 bases match TRBD1. The junction had 7 bases not matched to a gene; V was cut back by 5 bases and J by 3 bases. This CDR3 is built from 15 residues. Germline V CDR1 and CDR2: SEHNR, FQNEAQ (reference sequence). The DNA for the CDR3 is TGTGCCAGCAGCCCCGGGACAGGGAATGAAGAGACCCAGTACTTC. Its translation: CASSPGTGNEETQYF.

The V and J genes are TRBV11-3 and TRBJ2-7; D perhaps matches TRBD2 (6 bases). Germline CDR1 reads SGHNT; CDR2 reads YENEEA. The CDR3 runs 13 residues. The ends were cut back, 5 bases at V and 5 bases at J, with 13 bases in the middle. CDR3: CASSRVGGDEQYF. The CDR3 coding sequence is TGTGCCAGCAGCCGAGTGGGGGGAGACGAGCAGTACTTC.

The chain joins TRBV6-1 to TRBJ1-3; 8 nucleotides match TRBD1. Germline CDR1 and CDR2: MNHNS and SASEGT. V dropped 3 bases and J dropped 2; count of bases not matched to a gene: 3. This CDR3 has 15 amino acids. CDR3 in amino acids: CASSDGQGPGNTIYF. The DNA for the CDR3 is TGTGCCAGCAGTGACGGACAGGGCCCTGGAAACACCATATATTTT.

As to this clone: This CDR3 is also generated by other DNA sequences in the sample. J is TRBJ1-5 and V is TRBV5-6; weak D call: TRBD1 (5 bases). This CDR3 spans 15 amino acids. Germline-derived CDR1 and CDR2 are SGHDT and YYEEEE. Trimming left V 0 bases short and J 5 bases short, with 12 bases between. The CDR3 loop is CASSLEGGADQPQHF. The CDR3 DNA is TGTGCCAGCAGCTTGGAGGGTGGGGCCGATCAGCCCCAGCATTTT.